This T cell receptor beta chain derives from a study of blood T cell repertoires in COVID-19. Study as a whole: PBMCs, B-cell-depleted T cells, or T cells were the source of the cDNA or gDNA that made up the material.

Original analysis: Amplification of reference gene primers was used by the study to estimate nucleated cell counts. TCRdb's copy holds only in-frame clones and misses some; the assay was immunoSEQ multiplex PCR. That table is the source of V, J and clone size, and D and trimming were worked out from the DNA. Here the sample spans approximately 65,000 clones, around 93% being singletons. This clone appeared a single time. The CDR3 runs to 17 residues. Germline CDR1 reads LNHDA; CDR2 reads SQIVND (reference sequence). The ends were cut back, 0 bases at V and 0 bases at J, with 12 bases in the middle. Specimen: peripheral blood. This receptor was obtained from a man in his 70s with active COVID-19. This sequence joins TRBV19 and TRBJ1-5, with D possibly being TRBD1 (5 bases). The CDR3 sequence is CASSIEWGRISNQPQHF. In nucleotides, the CDR3 is TGTGCCAGTAGTATAGAATGGGGCAGGATTAGCAATCAGCCCCAGCATTTT.